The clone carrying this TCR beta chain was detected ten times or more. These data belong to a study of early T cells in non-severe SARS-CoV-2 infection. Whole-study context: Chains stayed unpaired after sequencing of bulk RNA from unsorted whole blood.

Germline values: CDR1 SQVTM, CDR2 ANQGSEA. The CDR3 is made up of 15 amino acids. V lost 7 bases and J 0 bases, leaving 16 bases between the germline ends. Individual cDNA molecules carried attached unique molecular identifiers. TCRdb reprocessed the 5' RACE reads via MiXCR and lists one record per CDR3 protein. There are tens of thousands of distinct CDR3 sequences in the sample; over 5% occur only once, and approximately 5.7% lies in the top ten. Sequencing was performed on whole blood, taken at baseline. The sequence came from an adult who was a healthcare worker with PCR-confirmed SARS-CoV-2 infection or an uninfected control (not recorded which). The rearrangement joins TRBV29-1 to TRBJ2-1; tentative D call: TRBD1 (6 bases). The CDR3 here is CSAHPRGSSYNEQFF. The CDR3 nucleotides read TGCAGCGCCCACCCCAGGGGAAGCTCCTACAATGAGCAGTTCTTC.